These T cell receptor beta chains were read from a single sample in a study of cytomegalovirus exposure and HLA in healthy donors. Produced via immunoSEQ multiplex PCR; TCRdb's table is partial and in-frame only. This table has about 140,000 clones, 82% appearing once. The sample was PBMCs. The receptor source for this set is a middle-aged woman in good health and CMV-seronegative. CDR3s include the opening cysteine and the closing phenylalanine or tryptophan. Fields, in order: V gene, J gene, D gene, clone size, CDR3 DNA, CDR3 protein. A D gene is named only where the DNA matches it firmly. Only part of the rows carry a size: once, few, many, or a class if the clone is expanded.

v_gene: TRBV7-9
j_gene: TRBJ2-1
d_gene: -
abundance: -
CDR3nt: TGTGCCAGCCTCAGCTTAGGAGGAGGGAGTAAGGGTGAGCAGTTCTTC
CDR3aa: CASLSLGGGSKGEQFF

v_gene: TRBV27
j_gene: TRBJ1-2
d_gene: -
abundance: -
CDR3nt: TGTGCCAGCAGTTTAGCGGAACCAAATCCTTCTCGGGGTTATGGCTACACCTTC
CDR3aa: CASSLAEPNPSRGYGYTF

v_gene: TRBV7-2
j_gene: TRBJ1-2
d_gene: TRBD1
abundance: -
CDR3nt: TGTGCCAGCAGCTTACAGACAGGGAACACCAATGGCTACACCTTC
CDR3aa: CASSLQTGNTNGYTF

v_gene: TRBV4-3
j_gene: TRBJ2-3
d_gene: -
abundance: -
CDR3nt: TGCGCCAGCAGCCAATATTCCGGGGTCGTTAGCACAGATACGCAGTATTTT
CDR3aa: CASSQYSGVVSTDTQYF

v_gene: TRBV9
j_gene: TRBJ2-1
d_gene: -
abundance: -
CDR3nt: TGTGCCAGCAGCGTAGGGGGAGCGGTCACCGTTTACAATGAGCAGTTCTTC
CDR3aa: CASSVGGAVTVYNEQFF

v_gene: TRBV7-2
j_gene: TRBJ2-4
d_gene: -
abundance: -
CDR3nt: TGTGCCAGCAGCTTATCAACGGGAGTCATTCAGTACTTC
CDR3aa: CASSLSTGVIQYF

v_gene: TRBV6-6
j_gene: TRBJ2-1
d_gene: -
abundance: -
CDR3nt: TGTGCCAGCAGTCAGGGGGGAGAGGCCAGTGAGCAGTTCTTC
CDR3aa: CASSQGGEASEQFF

v_gene: TRBV7-9
j_gene: TRBJ1-2
d_gene: -
abundance: -
CDR3nt: TGTGCCAGCAGCTCCTCAGTGGCGGGAAACTATGGCTACACCTTC
CDR3aa: CASSSSVAGNYGYTF

v_gene: TRBV19
j_gene: TRBJ2-1
d_gene: -
abundance: -
CDR3nt: TGTGCCACCGCGCCGGCGGGCCAATACAATGAGCAGTTCTTC
CDR3aa: CATAPAGQYNEQFF

v_gene: TRBV10-3
j_gene: TRBJ2-7
d_gene: -
abundance: -
CDR3nt: TGTGCCATCACGCAGGACTCCTACGAGCAGTACTTC
CDR3aa: CAITQDSYEQYF

v_gene: TRBV5-1
j_gene: TRBJ2-7
d_gene: TRBD2
abundance: -
CDR3nt: TGCGCCAGCAGCGAGTTAGCGGGAGGGGCCCTCTACGAGCAGTACTTC
CDR3aa: CASSELAGGALYEQYF

v_gene: TRBV28
j_gene: TRBJ1-1
d_gene: -
abundance: once
CDR3nt: TGTGCCAGCAGTTTGGGACTTACGAACACTGAAGCTTTCTTT
CDR3aa: CASSLGLTNTEAFF

v_gene: TRBV25-1
j_gene: TRBJ2-5
d_gene: TRBD2
abundance: -
CDR3nt: TGTGCCAGCAAGCCTAGCGGGGGGACCCAGTACTTC
CDR3aa: CASKPSGGTQYF

v_gene: TRBV11-3
j_gene: TRBJ2-7
d_gene: -
abundance: -
CDR3nt: TGTGCCAGCAGCCTCCCACGACACTACGAGCAGTACTTC
CDR3aa: CASSLPRHYEQYF

v_gene: TRBV6-5
j_gene: TRBJ2-1
d_gene: TRBD1
abundance: -
CDR3nt: TGTGCCAGCACGGACAGGAGCTCCTACAATGAGCAGTTCTTC
CDR3aa: CASTDRSSYNEQFF

v_gene: TRBV6-6
j_gene: TRBJ2-1
d_gene: TRBD2
abundance: -
CDR3nt: TGTGCCAGCGGAATAGCGGGAGTCTCCTACAATGAGCAGTTCTTC
CDR3aa: CASGIAGVSYNEQFF

v_gene: TRBV5-1
j_gene: TRBJ1-5
d_gene: TRBD1
abundance: few
CDR3nt: TGCGCCAGCAGTCTTGAACCGACAGGGGGCGGTCAGCCCCAGCATTTT
CDR3aa: CASSLEPTGGGQPQHF

v_gene: TRBV6-7
j_gene: TRBJ1-2
d_gene: -
abundance: -
CDR3nt: TGTGCCAGCAGTTACCCTCGACACCAGGACAAGCCACCCCTCGCTGGCTACACCTTT
CDR3aa: CASSYPRHQDKPPLAGYTF

v_gene: TRBV9
j_gene: TRBJ2-1
d_gene: -
abundance: -
CDR3nt: TGTGCCAGCAGCAGATGGACTCGTCCCTCCTACAATGAGCAGTTCTTC
CDR3aa: CASSRWTRPSYNEQFF

v_gene: TRBV5-4
j_gene: TRBJ1-5
d_gene: TRBD1
abundance: -
CDR3nt: TGTGCCAGCAGTTTCGACAGGGGCCAGCCCCAGCATTTT
CDR3aa: CASSFDRGQPQHF

v_gene: TRBV11-2
j_gene: TRBJ2-3
d_gene: TRBD1
abundance: -
CDR3nt: TGTGCCAGCAGGTTCACAGGGGGCAAACGGGATACGCAGTATTTT
CDR3aa: CASRFTGGKRDTQYF

v_gene: TRBV7-8
j_gene: TRBJ2-7
d_gene: TRBD1
abundance: -
CDR3nt: TGTGCCAGCAGCTTCGGTAGACAGGGGGCGGGAATCGTGCAGTACTTC
CDR3aa: CASSFGRQGAGIVQYF

v_gene: TRBV27
j_gene: TRBJ1-1
d_gene: -
abundance: -
CDR3nt: TGTGCCAGCAGCTTGTTTCGGGGGGTAGGCACTGAAGCTTTCTTT
CDR3aa: CASSLFRGVGTEAFF

v_gene: TRBV5-1
j_gene: TRBJ2-7
d_gene: -
abundance: -
CDR3nt: TGCGCCAGCAGCTCTGGGACACTCCATCCGAACGAGCAGTACTTC
CDR3aa: CASSSGTLHPNEQYF

v_gene: TRBV9
j_gene: TRBJ2-2
d_gene: -
abundance: -
CDR3nt: TGTGCCAGCAGCGGCTGGGAGGTTAACACCGGGGAGCTGTTTTTT
CDR3aa: CASSGWEVNTGELFF

v_gene: TRBV27
j_gene: TRBJ1-4
d_gene: TRBD1
abundance: -
CDR3nt: TGTGCCAGCGGATTGACAGGGCCGGATGAAAAACTGTTTTTT
CDR3aa: CASGLTGPDEKLFF

v_gene: TRBV7-2
j_gene: TRBJ2-7
d_gene: TRBD1
abundance: -
CDR3nt: TGTGCCAGCAGCTTAAACCGGGACAGGGTGGGGGAGCAGTACTTC
CDR3aa: CASSLNRDRVGEQYF

v_gene: TRBV5-8
j_gene: TRBJ2-5
d_gene: -
abundance: -
CDR3nt: TGTGCCAGCAGCTTGGTTCCCTCTAGCTTTCCAGAGACCCAGTACTTC
CDR3aa: CASSLVPSSFPETQYF

v_gene: TRBV7-2
j_gene: TRBJ2-7
d_gene: -
abundance: -
CDR3nt: TGTGCCAGCAGCTTAGCTCCAAGTGCCAGGGTGTTGAACGAGCAGTACTTC
CDR3aa: CASSLAPSARVLNEQYF

v_gene: TRBV4-1
j_gene: TRBJ2-7
d_gene: TRBD2
abundance: -
CDR3nt: TGCGCCAGCAGCCAAGACTGGGACTACCCCTACGAGCAGTACTTC
CDR3aa: CASSQDWDYPYEQYF

v_gene: TRBV11-2
j_gene: TRBJ2-2
d_gene: TRBD2
abundance: -
CDR3nt: TGTGCCAGCAGCAAGGGACTAGCGAATGCCGGGGAGCTGTTTTTT
CDR3aa: CASSKGLANAGELFF

v_gene: TRBV28
j_gene: TRBJ2-3
d_gene: -
abundance: -
CDR3nt: TGTGCCAGCAGTTCCCCCGGCGGGCCAGTCTTTCCAGATACGCAGTATTTT
CDR3aa: CASSSPGGPVFPDTQYF

v_gene: TRBV28
j_gene: TRBJ2-5
d_gene: TRBD2
abundance: few
CDR3nt: TGTGCCAGCAGTAGCCTAGCGGGGGGGGTGGAGACCCAGTACTTC
CDR3aa: CASSSLAGGVETQYF

v_gene: TRBV4-1
j_gene: TRBJ2-2
d_gene: -
abundance: few
CDR3nt: TGCGCCAGCAGCCACAACAGGGCTTCCGGGGAGCTGTTTTTT
CDR3aa: CASSHNRASGELFF

v_gene: TRBV9
j_gene: TRBJ2-1
d_gene: TRBD2
abundance: -
CDR3nt: TGTGCCAGCAGCGTATTGGTAGCGGGAGTTTCTGAGCAGTTCTTC
CDR3aa: CASSVLVAGVSEQFF

v_gene: TRBV28
j_gene: TRBJ2-5
d_gene: TRBD1
abundance: -
CDR3nt: TGTGCCAGCAGTTTATTCGGGACAGGGGGCAGAAAGACCCAGTACTTC
CDR3aa: CASSLFGTGGRKTQYF

v_gene: TRBV5-1
j_gene: TRBJ2-7
d_gene: -
abundance: -
CDR3nt: TGCGCCAGCAGCTTGTCAGGGTTTGGCGAGCAGTACTTC
CDR3aa: CASSLSGFGEQYF